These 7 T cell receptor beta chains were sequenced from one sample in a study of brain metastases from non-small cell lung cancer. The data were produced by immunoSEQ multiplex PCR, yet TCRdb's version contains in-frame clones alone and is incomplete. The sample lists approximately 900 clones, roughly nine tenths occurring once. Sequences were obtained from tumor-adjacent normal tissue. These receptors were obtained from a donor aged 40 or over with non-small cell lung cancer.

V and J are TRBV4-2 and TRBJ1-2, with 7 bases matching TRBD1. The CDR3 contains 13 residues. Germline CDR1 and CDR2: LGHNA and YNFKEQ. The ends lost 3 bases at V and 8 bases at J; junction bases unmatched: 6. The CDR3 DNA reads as TGTGCCAGCAGCCATCAGGGGGTGGACGGCTACACCTTC. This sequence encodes CASSHQGVDGYTF.

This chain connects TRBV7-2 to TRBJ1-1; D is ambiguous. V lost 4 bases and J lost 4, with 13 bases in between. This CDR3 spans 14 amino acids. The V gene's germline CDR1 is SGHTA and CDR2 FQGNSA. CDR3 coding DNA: TGTGCCAGCAGCTGGGCTGGGGTTCGCACTGAAGCTTTCTTT. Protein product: CASSWAGVRTEAFF.

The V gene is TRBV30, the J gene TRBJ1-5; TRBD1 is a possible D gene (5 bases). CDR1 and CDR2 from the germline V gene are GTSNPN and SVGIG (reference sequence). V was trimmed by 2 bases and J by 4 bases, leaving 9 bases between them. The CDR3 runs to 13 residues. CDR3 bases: TGTGCCTGGAGTCAGGGAGGAAATCAGCCCCAGCATTTT. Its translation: CAWSQGGNQPQHF.

The CDR3 is CASSLPRGEQFF. In nucleotides, the CDR3 is TGTGCCAGCAGCTTGCCTCGGGGCGAGCAGTTCTTC. The V and J genes are TRBV7-2 and TRBJ2-1, with D perhaps matching TRBD1 or TRBD2 (5 bases each). Trimming pared 3 bases from V and 10 bases from J, leaving 10 bases between. CDR1 and CDR2 from the germline V gene are SGHTA and FQGNSA. The CDR3 is 12 residues long.

The CDR3: CASSYGTNQPQHF. In nucleotides, the CDR3 is TGTGCCAGCAGTTACGGAACCAATCAGCCCCAGCATTTT. The chain has TRBV6-5 and TRBJ1-5, with D unresolved. Per the germline V gene, CDR1 is MNHEY and CDR2 is SVGAGI. With 2 bases removed from V and 3 bases from J, the gap between germline ends came to 5 bases. The length of the CDR3 is 13 residues.

The CDR3 coding sequence is TGTGCCAGTAGTATAGGCCAGGGCATAGGGCCCCAGCATTTT. It yields the protein CASSIGQGIGPQHF. The chain carries TRBV19 and TRBJ1-5; D is perhaps TRBD1 (5 bases). Germline V gene lookup returns CDR1 LNHDA and CDR2 SQIVND (reference sequence). Trimming took 1 base from V and 9 from J, leaving 13 bases between them. CDR3 length: 14 residues.

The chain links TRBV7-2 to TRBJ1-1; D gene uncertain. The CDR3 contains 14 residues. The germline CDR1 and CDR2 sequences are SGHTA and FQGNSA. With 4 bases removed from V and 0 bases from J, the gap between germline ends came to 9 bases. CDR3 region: CASSYTDMNTEAFF. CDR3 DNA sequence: TGTGCCAGCAGCTATACAGACATGAACACTGAAGCTTTCTTT. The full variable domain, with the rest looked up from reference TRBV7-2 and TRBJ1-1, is GAGVSQSPSNKVTEKGKDVELRCDPISGHTALYWYRQSLGQGLEFLIYFQGNSAPDKSGLPSDRFSAERTGGSVSTLTIQRTQQEDSAVYLCASSYTDMNTEAFFGQGTRLTVV.